This T cell receptor (beta chain) was sequenced in a study of PD-1 blockade in classical Hodgkin lymphoma. Study-wide background: It was nivolumab at 3 mg/kg, given intravenously every 2 weeks, that patients received.

Measured with immunoSEQ multiplex PCR; TCRdb has only the in-frame clones, and not every one. The sample consists of 66,000 or so clones, 71% of them appearing once. This clone was detected a few times. Its antigen is still unknown. Each patient experienced a relapse that followed autologous stem cell transplantation, and brentuximab vedotin exposure varied. The CDR3 totals 15 residues. Germline lookup yields CDR1 LNHDA and CDR2 SQIVND (reference sequence). Between the trimmed V and J ends, which lost 5 bases and 7 bases, there was a span of 15 bases. Broader study findings: Researchers reported that CD4+ TCR diversity, though not CD8+, rose significantly by C4D1. Newly diagnosed patients were said to have less baseline TCR diversity than healthy donors did.

The receptor was isolated from a human donor with classical Hodgkin lymphoma. The chain carries TRBV19 and TRBJ1-6; no reliable D call. The sample here was peripheral blood mononuclear cells (PBMCs), taken before the second cycle of nivolumab. In DNA, the CDR3 is TGTGCCAGTAGTGATACGGACGCTGGGAATTCACCCCTCCACTTT. Amino acid sequence: CASSDTDAGNSPLHF.